These 7 T cell receptor beta chains came from one sample sequenced in a study of OX40 agonist ivuxolimab in advanced cancers. The library was prepared using the immunoSEQ multiplex PCR assay. The immuneACCESS repertoire file appears here via TCRdb, limited to in-frame rearrangements. These files lack a portion of the clones; in checked studies, under half of the deficit traces to unresolved V genes, and the cause of the others is not known. Recorded for this sample are approximately 69,000 clones; approximately 86% of them occurred a single time. 2.5% to 3% of the sample lies in the top ten. Sequences were derived from CD4+ or CD8+ T cells sorted from blood, sampled in a trial of the OX40 agonist ivuxolimab. The receptors come from an adult with an advanced solid tumor such as melanoma, head and neck, liver or kidney cancer.

The rearrangement joins TRBV27 to TRBJ1-6; no clear D gene. V dropped 3 bases and J dropped 6 bases, with 18 bases sitting between them. The CDR3 is 17 residues long. CDR1 is MNHEY, CDR2 SMNVEV, per germline (reference sequence). This chain's CDR3 is CASSLTPTQVINSPLHF. CDR3 bases: TGTGCCAGCAGTTTGACTCCGACTCAGGTTATTAATTCACCCCTCCACTTT.

This chain connects TRBV12-5 to TRBJ2-5; 10 nucleotides match TRBD1. The V gene end was trimmed by 6 bases and the J gene end by 3 bases; junction bases not matched to a gene: 4. The CDR3 spans 14 residues. CDR1 LGHNT and CDR2 FRNRAP come from the germline V gene. The CDR3 spells CASGLGQGEETQYF. The CDR3 region has the DNA TGTGCTAGTGGCCTCGGACAGGGGGAAGAGACCCAGTACTTC.

V is TRBV19 and J is TRBJ1-1; 10 nucleotides align to TRBD1. Trimming at V came to 5 bases and at J to 8 bases, leaving 11 bases not matched to a gene. This CDR3 has 15 residues. Germline assignment: CDR1 LNHDA and CDR2 SQIVND (reference sequence). The CDR3 region has the DNA TGTGCCAGTAGTGAAAGCCCCGGGACAGGGGCCGAAGCTTTCTTT. Protein: CASSESPGTGAEAFF.

The J gene is TRBJ2-3, the V gene TRBV29-1; 10 nucleotides line up with TRBD2. The trim removed 8 bases at V and 4 bases at J, leaving 6 bases unmatched. This CDR3 spans 13 amino acids. Per the germline V gene, CDR1 is SQVTM and CDR2 is ANQGSEA. The CDR3 DNA reads TGCAGCATCACTAGCGGGAAAGCAGATACGCAGTATTTT. This gives the protein CSITSGKADTQYF.

V and J are TRBV27 and TRBJ1-2, with D perhaps matching TRBD1 (6 bases). CDR3 length: 13 amino acids. V gave up 6 bases and J gave up 5 bases, with 13 bases separating them. Germline CDR1 MNHEY, CDR2 SMNVEV (reference sequence). The DNA of the CDR3 is TGTGCCAGCAGCCCCCGGGGGGCATATGGCTACACCTTC. Translation: CASSPRGAYGYTF.

The CDR3 DNA follows: TGTGCCAGTAGTATGTCGCTAGTTGATACGCAGTATTTT. The encoded protein is CASSMSLVDTQYF. V gene TRBV19 combines with J gene TRBJ2-3; D gene ambiguous. V lost 3 bases and J 6 bases, leaving 10 bases between the germline ends. CDR3 size: 13 residues. Germline V gene data show CDR1 as LNHDA and CDR2 as SQIVND (reference sequence).

The DNA of the CDR3 is TGTGCCAGCAGCCCGACGAACAGGGCTTTGGGGCCTGAAGCTTTCTTT. Translating it yields CASSPTNRALGPEAFF. The V and J genes are TRBV7-9 and TRBJ1-1, with D possibly being TRBD1 (6 bases). Looked up from germline, CDR1 is SEHNR and CDR2 is FQNEAQ (reference sequence). The CDR3 covers 16 residues. Trimming left V 5 bases short and J 6 bases short, with 22 bases between. The full variable domain, with the rest looked up from reference TRBV7-9 and TRBJ1-1, is DTGVSQNPRHKITKRGQNVTFRCDPISEHNRLYWYRQTLGQGPEFLTYFQNEAQLEKSRLLSDRFSAERPKGSFSTLEIQRTEQGDSAMYLCASSPTNRALGPEAFFGQGTRLTVV.